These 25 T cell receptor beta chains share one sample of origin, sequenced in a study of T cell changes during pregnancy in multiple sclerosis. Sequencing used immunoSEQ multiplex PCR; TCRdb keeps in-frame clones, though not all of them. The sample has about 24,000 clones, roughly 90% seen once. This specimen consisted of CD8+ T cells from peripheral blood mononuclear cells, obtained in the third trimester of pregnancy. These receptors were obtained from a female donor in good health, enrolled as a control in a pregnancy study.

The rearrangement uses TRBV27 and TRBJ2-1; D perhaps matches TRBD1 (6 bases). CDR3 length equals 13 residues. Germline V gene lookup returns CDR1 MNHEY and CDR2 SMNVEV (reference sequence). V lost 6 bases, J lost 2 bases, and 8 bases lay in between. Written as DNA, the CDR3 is TGTGCCAGCAGCAGGGGACCCTACAATGAGCAGTTCTTC. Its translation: CASSRGPYNEQFF.

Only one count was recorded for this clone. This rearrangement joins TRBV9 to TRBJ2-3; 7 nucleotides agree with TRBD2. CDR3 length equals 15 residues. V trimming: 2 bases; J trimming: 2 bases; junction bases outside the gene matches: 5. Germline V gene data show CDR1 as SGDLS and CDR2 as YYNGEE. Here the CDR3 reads CASSVFAGDTDTQYF. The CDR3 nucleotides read TGTGCCAGCAGCGTCTTTGCGGGGGACACAGATACGCAGTATTTT.

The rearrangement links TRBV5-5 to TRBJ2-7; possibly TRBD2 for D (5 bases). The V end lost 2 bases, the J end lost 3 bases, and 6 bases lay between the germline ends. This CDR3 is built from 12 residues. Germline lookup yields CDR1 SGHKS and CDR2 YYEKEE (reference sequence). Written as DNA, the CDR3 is TGTGCCAGCAGCTTCGGGGTCTACGAGCAGTACTTC. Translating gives CASSFGVYEQYF.

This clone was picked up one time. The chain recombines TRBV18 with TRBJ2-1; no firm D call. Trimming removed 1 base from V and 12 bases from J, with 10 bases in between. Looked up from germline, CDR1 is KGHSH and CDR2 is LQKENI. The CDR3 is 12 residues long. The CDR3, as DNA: TGTGCCAGCTCACCACGGTTGGGCCGGCAGTTCTTC. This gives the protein CASSPRLGRQFF.

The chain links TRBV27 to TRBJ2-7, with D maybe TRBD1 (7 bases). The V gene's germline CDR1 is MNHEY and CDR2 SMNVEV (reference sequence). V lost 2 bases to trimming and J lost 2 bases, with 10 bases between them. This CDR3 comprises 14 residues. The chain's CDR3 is CASSLSRGAYEQYF. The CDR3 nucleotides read TGTGCCAGCAGTTTAAGCAGGGGGGCCTACGAGCAGTACTTC.

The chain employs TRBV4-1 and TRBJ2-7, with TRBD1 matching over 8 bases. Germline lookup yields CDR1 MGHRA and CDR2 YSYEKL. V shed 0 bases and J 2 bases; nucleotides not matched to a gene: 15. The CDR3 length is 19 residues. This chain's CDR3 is CASSQDQVYGTGEPYEQYF. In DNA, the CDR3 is TGCGCCAGCAGCCAAGATCAGGTTTACGGGACAGGTGAACCCTACGAGCAGTACTTC.

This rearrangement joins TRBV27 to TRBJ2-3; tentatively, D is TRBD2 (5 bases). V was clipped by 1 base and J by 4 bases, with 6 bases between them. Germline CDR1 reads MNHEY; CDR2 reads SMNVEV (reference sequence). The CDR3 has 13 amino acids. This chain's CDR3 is CASSLWRADTQYF. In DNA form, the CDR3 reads TGTGCCAGCAGTTTATGGCGGGCAGATACGCAGTATTTT.

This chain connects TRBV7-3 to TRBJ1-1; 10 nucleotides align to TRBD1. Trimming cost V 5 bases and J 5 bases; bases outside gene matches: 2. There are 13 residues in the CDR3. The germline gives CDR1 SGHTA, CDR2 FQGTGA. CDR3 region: CASSRTGGTEAFF. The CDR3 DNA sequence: TGTGCCAGCAGCAGGACAGGGGGGACTGAAGCTTTCTTT.

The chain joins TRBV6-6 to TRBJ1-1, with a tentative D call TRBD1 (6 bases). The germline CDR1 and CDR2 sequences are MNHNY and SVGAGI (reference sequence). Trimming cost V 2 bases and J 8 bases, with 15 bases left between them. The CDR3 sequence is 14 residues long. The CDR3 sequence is CASSYIGTFGEAFF. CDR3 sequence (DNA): TGTGCCAGCAGTTACATTGGGACATTCGGGGAAGCTTTCTTT.

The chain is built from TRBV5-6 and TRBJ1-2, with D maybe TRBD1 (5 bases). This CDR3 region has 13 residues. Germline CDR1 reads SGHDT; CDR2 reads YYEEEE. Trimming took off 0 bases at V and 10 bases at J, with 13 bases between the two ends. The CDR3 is CASSLGRVFVYTF. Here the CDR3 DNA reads TGTGCCAGCAGCTTGGGCAGGGTTTTTGTCTACACCTTC.

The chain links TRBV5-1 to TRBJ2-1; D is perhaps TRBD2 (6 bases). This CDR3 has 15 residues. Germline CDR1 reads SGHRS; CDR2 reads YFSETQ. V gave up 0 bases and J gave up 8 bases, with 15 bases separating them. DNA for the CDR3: TGCGCCAGCAGCTTGGTAGTGACTAGTGTCGATGAGCAGTTCTTC. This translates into CASSLVVTSVDEQFF.

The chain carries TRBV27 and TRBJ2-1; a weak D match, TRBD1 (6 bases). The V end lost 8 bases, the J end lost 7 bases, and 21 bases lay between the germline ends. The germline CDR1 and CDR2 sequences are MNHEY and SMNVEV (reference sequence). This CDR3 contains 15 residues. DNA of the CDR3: TGTGCCAGCGCAGTCACTTTGGACAGCCCGAATGAGCAGTTCTTC. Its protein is CASAVTLDSPNEQFF.

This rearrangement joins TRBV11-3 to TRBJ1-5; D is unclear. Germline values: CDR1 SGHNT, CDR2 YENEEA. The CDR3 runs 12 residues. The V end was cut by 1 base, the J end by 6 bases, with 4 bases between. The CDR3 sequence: CASSLAGQPQHF. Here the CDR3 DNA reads TGTGCCAGCAGCTTAGCCGGTCAGCCCCAGCATTTT.

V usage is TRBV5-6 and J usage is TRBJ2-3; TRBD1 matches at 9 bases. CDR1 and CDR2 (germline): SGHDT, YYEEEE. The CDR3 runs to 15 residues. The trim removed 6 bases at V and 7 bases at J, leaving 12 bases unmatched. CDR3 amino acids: CASKGQGAGWNTQYF. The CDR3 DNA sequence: TGTGCCAGCAAGGGACAGGGAGCGGGATGGAATACGCAGTATTTT.

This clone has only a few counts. CDR3 protein: CASSFAVHLNEKLFF. In DNA, the CDR3 is TGTGCCAGCAGTTTTGCAGTTCACCTCAATGAAAAACTGTTTTTT. This chain links TRBV27 with TRBJ1-4; no definite D call. CDR3 length: 15 amino acids. CDR1 and CDR2 (germline): MNHEY, SMNVEV (reference sequence). V was pared by 3 bases and J by 5 bases, with 13 bases between. Variable domain in full (rest from reference TRBV27 and TRBJ1-4): EAQVTQNPRYLITVTGKKLTVTCSQNMNHEYMSWYRQDPGLGLRQIYYSMNVEVTDKGDVPEGYKVSRKEKRNFPLILESPSPNQTSLYFCASSFAVHLNEKLFFGSGTQLSVL.

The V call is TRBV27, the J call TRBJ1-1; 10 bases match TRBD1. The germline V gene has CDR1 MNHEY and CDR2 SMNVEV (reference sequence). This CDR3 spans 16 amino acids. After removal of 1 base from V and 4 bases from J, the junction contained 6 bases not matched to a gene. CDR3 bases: TGTGCCAGCAGTTTATTAGGGACAGGGGACCGCACTGAAGCTTTCTTT. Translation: CASSLLGTGDRTEAFF.

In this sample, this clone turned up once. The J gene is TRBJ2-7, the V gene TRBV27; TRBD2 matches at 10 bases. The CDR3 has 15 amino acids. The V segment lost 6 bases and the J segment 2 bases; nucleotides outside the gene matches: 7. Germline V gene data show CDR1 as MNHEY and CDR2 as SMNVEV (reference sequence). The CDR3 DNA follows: TGTGCCAGCAGCTCGGGACTAGCGTCCCCCTACGAGCAGTACTTC. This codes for CASSSGLASPYEQYF.

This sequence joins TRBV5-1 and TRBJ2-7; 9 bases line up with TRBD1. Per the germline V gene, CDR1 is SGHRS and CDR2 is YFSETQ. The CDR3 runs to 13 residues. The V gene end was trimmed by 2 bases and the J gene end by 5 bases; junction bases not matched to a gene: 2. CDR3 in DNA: TGCGCCAGCAGCTTACAGGGGGCCCACGAGCAGTACTTC. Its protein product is CASSLQGAHEQYF. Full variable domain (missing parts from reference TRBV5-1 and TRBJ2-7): KAGVTQTPRYLIKTRGQQVTLSCSPISGHRSVSWYQQTPGQGLQFLFEYFSETQRNKGNFPGRFSGRQFSNSRSEMNVSTLELGDSALYLCASSLQGAHEQYFGPGTRLTVT.

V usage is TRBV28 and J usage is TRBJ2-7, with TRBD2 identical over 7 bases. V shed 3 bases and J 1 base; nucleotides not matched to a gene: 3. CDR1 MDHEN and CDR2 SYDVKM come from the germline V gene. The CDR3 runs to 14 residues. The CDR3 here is CASSFSGQSYEQYF. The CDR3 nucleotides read TGTGCCAGCAGTTTTAGCGGGCAATCCTACGAGCAGTACTTC.

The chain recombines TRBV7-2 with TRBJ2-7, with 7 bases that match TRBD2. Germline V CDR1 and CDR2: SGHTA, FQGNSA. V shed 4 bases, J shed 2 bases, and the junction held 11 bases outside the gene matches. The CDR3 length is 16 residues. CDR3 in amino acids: CASSSEVSGATYEQYF. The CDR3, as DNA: TGTGCCAGCAGCTCAGAGGTCAGCGGGGCTACCTACGAGCAGTACTTC.

CDR3 DNA sequence: TGTGCCAGCAGTTTACTGGGGGCCGCGGAGACCCAGTACTTC. It codes for CASSLLGAAETQYF. The chain has TRBV27 and TRBJ2-5; weak D call: TRBD1 (6 bases). The CDR3 loop spans 14 amino acids. Trimming shortened V by 2 bases and J by 5 bases, and 12 bases separated the two germline ends. In germline, CDR1 is MNHEY, CDR2 SMNVEV (reference sequence).

The CDR3 DNA is TGCAGCGTTGATGGGTCAGGGGGCACTGAAGCTTTCTTT. It yields the protein CSVDGSGGTEAFF. J is TRBJ1-1 and V is TRBV29-1, with 7 bases aligning to TRBD1. CDR3 length equals 13 residues. V lost 3 bases and J lost 4; bases outside the gene matches: 5. Germline CDR1 SQVTM, CDR2 ANQGSEA.

The CDR3 protein is CASSSDTGSYNEQFF. In DNA form, the CDR3 reads TGTGCCAGCAGCTCGGACACCGGGTCGTACAATGAGCAGTTCTTC. This rearrangement joins TRBV7-3 to TRBJ2-1; D is possibly TRBD1 (5 bases). This CDR3 has 15 residues. Trimming took off 4 bases at V and 4 bases at J, with 14 bases between the two ends. Germline CDR1 and CDR2: SGHTA and FQGTGA.

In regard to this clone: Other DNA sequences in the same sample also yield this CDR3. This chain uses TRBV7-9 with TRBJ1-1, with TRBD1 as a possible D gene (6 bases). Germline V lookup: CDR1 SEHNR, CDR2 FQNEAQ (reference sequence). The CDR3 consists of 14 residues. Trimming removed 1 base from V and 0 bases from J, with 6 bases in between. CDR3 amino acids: CASSLGTVNTEAFF. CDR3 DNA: TGTGCCAGCAGCTTAGGGACAGTGAACACTGAAGCTTTCTTT.

CDR3 sequence: CASSSGQRTWETQYF. Written as DNA, the CDR3 is TGTGCCAGCAGTTCCGGACAGAGGACTTGGGAGACCCAGTACTTC. The chain is built from TRBV27 and TRBJ2-5; a possible D gene is TRBD1 (6 bases). V gave up 4 bases and J gave up 5 bases, with 17 bases separating them. The germline gives CDR1 MNHEY, CDR2 SMNVEV (reference sequence). The CDR3 length is 15 residues.